The next 30 T cell receptor beta chains were all read from a single sample in a study of T cells in Graves' hyperthyroidism and ophthalmopathy (dated by TCRdb to about 2019). The protocol used for the library was multiplex PCR. Reads for this sample came from an Illumina HiSeq 2000. The TCR beta CDR3 regions were amplified from RNA transcripts. The TCR CDR3 was subjected to a first round of RT-PCR using the HTBI primer set and the Qiagen OneStep RT-PCR kit. The public reads were quality trimmed at Q25 with fastp and then assembled into clones with MiXCR by TCRdb, keeping productive beta chains. Duplicate CDR3 protein sequences are folded into a single record with the most common DNA and genes. The sample has more than 550,000 distinct CDR3 sequences on record, 18% of them singletons. In total, the top ten clones hold approximately 15% of the sample. The sequenced sample consisted of blood. These receptors were obtained from a woman in her forties or fifties with Graves' hyperthyroidism that later progressed to Graves' ophthalmopathy.

At least ten counts were recorded for this clonotype. The chain carries TRBV11-2 and TRBJ2-1; 7 positions agree with TRBD2. The J segment lost 5 bases and the V segment lost 0 bases, leaving 4 bases of the junction unmatched. Germline V gene sequence: CDR1 SGHAT, CDR2 FQNNGV. The CDR3 sequence is 15 residues long. The CDR3 here is CASSLDGGLHNEQFF. Here the CDR3 DNA reads TGTGCCAGCAGCTTAGACGGGGGGTTGCACAATGAGCAGTTCTTC.

This sequence joins TRBV11-2 and TRBJ2-5, with D possibly matching TRBD1 (5 bases). Germline V lookup: CDR1 SGHAT, CDR2 FQNNGV. V was clipped by 4 bases and J by 5 bases, with 14 bases between them. The CDR3 has 14 residues. This chain's CDR3 is CASSSIQGRETQYF. The CDR3 DNA reads as TGTGCCAGCAGCTCTATCCAGGGCAGGGAGACCCAGTACTTC. Filled out from reference TRBV11-2 and TRBJ2-5, the complete variable domain reads EAGVAQSPRYKIIEKRQSVAFWCNPISGHATLYWYQQILGQGPKLLIQFQNNGVVDDSQLPKDRFSAERLKGVDSTLKIQPAKLEDSAVYLCASSSIQGRETQYFGPGTRLLVL.

Many counts were recorded for this clonotype. This chain joins TRBV7-2 and TRBJ1-1; no definite D call. V was shortened by 1 base and J by 8 bases, with 8 bases between the two germline ends. The CDR3 sequence is 12 residues long. Germline V CDR1 and CDR2: SGHTA, FQGNSA. Here the CDR3 reads CASSLGVGEAFF. Here the CDR3 DNA reads TGTGCCAGCAGCTTAGGTGTTGGGGAAGCTTTCTTT.

This clonotype was picked up one time. The chain employs TRBV20-1 and TRBJ1-2; maybe TRBD1 (5 bases). This CDR3 comprises 13 residues. The germline gives CDR1 DFQATT, CDR2 SNEGSKA (reference sequence). Trimming stripped 1 base from V and 7 bases from J, with 13 bases between. As DNA, the CDR3 is TGCAGTGCTAGAGGGGTGACGGGGGGTGGCTACACCTTC. Translation gives CSARGVTGGGYTF.

At least ten counts were recorded for this clonotype. The chain uses TRBV20-1 and TRBJ2-5, with a weak D call TRBD2 (5 bases). CDR1 and CDR2 (germline): DFQATT, SNEGSKA (reference sequence). The CDR3 contains 14 residues. Trimming pared 0 bases from V and 4 bases from J, leaving 12 bases between. The CDR3 DNA reads TGCAGTGCTAGAGATCTTCCTAGCTCAGAGACCCAGTACTTC. As protein: CSARDLPSSETQYF.

This clonotype occurred many times. The chain couples TRBV29-1 to TRBJ1-2, with a possible D match to TRBD1 (6 bases). Germline-derived CDR1 and CDR2 are SQVTM and ANQGSEA. The CDR3 length is 13 residues. V lost 7 bases to trimming and J lost 8 bases, with 20 bases between them. CDR3 nucleotide sequence: TGCAGCGGAGGTCCGAGGGGGGCGGAGGGCTACACCTTC. This sequence encodes CSGGPRGAEGYTF. Full variable domain (remainder filled in from reference TRBV29-1 and TRBJ1-2): SAVISQKPSRDICQRGTSLTIQCQVDSQVTMMFWYRQQPGQSLTLIATANQGSEATYESGFVIDKFPISRPNLTFSTLTVSNMSPEDSSIYLCSGGPRGAEGYTFGSGTRLTVV.

This clonotype has more than one count but fewer than ten. This chain joins TRBV7-2 and TRBJ1-5; 9 bases agree with TRBD1. Germline values: CDR1 SGHTA, CDR2 FQGNSA. After removal of 5 bases from V and 6 bases from J, the junction contained 8 bases not matched to a gene. The CDR3 consists of 15 residues. CDR3 in amino acids: CASSTGQGIGQPQHF. Here the CDR3 DNA reads TGTGCCAGCAGCACCGGACAGGGGATAGGTCAGCCCCAGCATTTT.

This clonotype showed up just a few times. J is TRBJ1-2 and V is TRBV7-3, with 10 bases lining up with TRBD1. Germline V gives CDR1 SGHTA, CDR2 FQGTGA. This CDR3 comprises 13 residues. V was pared by 4 bases and J by 8 bases, with 4 bases of the junction left unmatched. The CDR3 loop reads CASSSDRGLGYTF. The CDR3 DNA follows: TGTGCCAGCAGCTCGGACAGGGGGTTAGGCTACACCTTC.

This clonotype appeared many times. This chain joins TRBV18 and TRBJ2-7; possible D gene TRBD2, 5 bases. Trimming took off 0 bases at V and 3 bases at J, with 9 bases between the two ends. Germline assignment: CDR1 KGHSH and CDR2 LQKENI. This CDR3 contains 14 residues. CDR3 DNA: TGTGCCAGCTCACCACCGATAGGGAGCTACGAGCAGTACTTC. It translates to CASSPPIGSYEQYF.

Ten or more counts support this clonotype. The rearrangement joins TRBV12-3 or TRBV12-4 to TRBJ1-2; D not resolved. There are 11 residues in the CDR3. Trimming cost V 2 bases and J 7 bases, with 5 bases left between them. The CDR3 bases are TGTGCCAGCAGTTTAAATGGTGGCTACACCTTC. Translating it yields CASSLNGGYTF.

This clonotype has a handful of counts. The DNA for the CDR3 is TGCAGTGCTAGAGTCAGGCTAAAACAAGAGACCCAGTACTTC. Protein product: CSARVRLKQETQYF. The chain employs TRBV20-1 and TRBJ2-5; D ambiguous. This CDR3 has 14 amino acids. Germline V gene sequence: CDR1 DFQATT, CDR2 SNEGSKA (reference sequence). V was shortened by 1 base and J by 2 bases, with 11 bases between the two germline ends.

In this sample, this clonotype turned up many times. CDR3: CSARPGQGNYEQYF. CDR3 coding DNA: TGCAGTGCTAGACCGGGACAGGGGAACTACGAGCAGTACTTC. The rearrangement joins TRBV20-1 to TRBJ2-7, with 10 bases identical to TRBD1. The J segment lost 3 bases and the V segment lost 2 bases, leaving 4 bases of the junction unmatched. The CDR3 sequence is 14 residues long. Per the germline V gene, CDR1 is DFQATT and CDR2 is SNEGSKA (reference sequence).

This clonotype has at least ten counts. The chain is built from TRBV3-1 and TRBJ2-1; D not certain. Germline V gives CDR1 LGHDT, CDR2 YNNKEL (reference sequence). V dropped 6 bases and J dropped 0 bases, with 9 bases sitting between them. The CDR3 is made up of 14 amino acids. The chain's CDR3 is CASRYSSSYNEQFF. Here the CDR3 DNA reads TGTGCCAGCAGGTACTCGAGCTCCTACAATGAGCAGTTCTTC.

This clonotype was counted many times. The V gene is TRBV3-1, the J gene TRBJ1-5; D uncertain. Germline CDR1 reads LGHDT; CDR2 reads YNNKEL (reference sequence). The CDR3 consists of 15 residues. V was cut by 0 bases and J by 4 bases, with 10 bases left in between. The CDR3 reads CASSQDLVRNQPQHF. CDR3 bases: TGTGCCAGCAGCCAAGATCTAGTAAGAAATCAGCCCCAGCATTTT.

At least ten counts were recorded for this clonotype. The chain is built from TRBV7-9 and TRBJ2-3; D uncertain. In germline, CDR1 is SEHNR, CDR2 FQNEAQ (reference sequence). Trimming took off 5 bases at V and 4 bases at J, with 13 bases between the two ends. The CDR3 contains 14 residues. This CDR3 reads CASSVQVPPDTQYF. The DNA of the CDR3 is TGTGCCAGCAGCGTTCAGGTACCCCCAGATACGCAGTATTTT. The variable domain in full, completed from reference TRBV7-9 and TRBJ2-3, reads DTGVSQNPRHKITKRGQNVTFRCDPISEHNRLYWYRQTLGQGPEFLTYFQNEAQLEKSRLLSDRFSAERPKGSFSTLEIQRTEQGDSAMYLCASSVQVPPDTQYFGPGTRLTVL.

This clonotype was seen repeatedly, ten times or more. The J gene is TRBJ2-1, the V gene TRBV27; TRBD2 aligns across 8 bases. Losses at the gene ends were 4 bases for V and 6 bases for J; bases not matched to a gene: 5. Germline CDR1 reads MNHEY; CDR2 reads SMNVEV (reference sequence). This CDR3 is 14 amino acids long. CDR3 in DNA: TGTGCCAGCAGTTCGTTGCGGGGGGCCAATGAGCAGTTCTTC. As protein: CASSSLRGANEQFF.

In regard to this clonotype: One base away lies a much larger clone, so this may be a sequencing read error. The rearrangement joins TRBV20-1 to TRBJ1-1; D might be TRBD1 (5 bases). The CDR3 consists of 15 residues. CDR1 and CDR2 (germline): DFQATT, SNEGSKA (reference sequence). DNA of the CDR3: TGCTGTGCTAGAGCCTGGACAATCATTAACACTGAAGCTTTCTTT. This gives the protein CCARAWTIINTEAFF.

This clonotype showed up just a few times. The chain couples TRBV24-1 to TRBJ2-1, with a tentative D call TRBD2 (6 bases). The ends were cut back, 3 bases at V and 6 bases at J, with 17 bases in the middle. Germline-derived CDR1 and CDR2 are KGHDR and SFDVKD. The CDR3 has 16 amino acids. CDR3 nucleotides: TGTGCCACCAGTGATAATGGACTACGGGAGACCAATGAGCAGTTCTTC. This codes for CATSDNGLRETNEQFF.

The table lists this clonotype with a few counts. V is TRBV7-9 and J is TRBJ1-6; 7 bases line up with TRBD1. The length of the CDR3 is 15 residues. Germline CDR1 reads SEHNR; CDR2 reads FQNEAQ (reference sequence). The V segment lost 3 bases and the J segment 5 bases; nucleotides outside the gene matches: 4. CDR3 residues: CASSFTGTDNSPLHF. In nucleotides, the CDR3 is TGTGCCAGCAGCTTTACCGGGACAGATAATTCACCCCTCCACTTT.

This clonotype was seen a few times. This rearrangement joins TRBV19 to TRBJ1-1, with TRBD1 matching over 9 bases. With 5 bases clipped from V and 3 bases from J, the junction kept 4 bases outside the gene matches. The germline gives CDR1 LNHDA, CDR2 SQIVND (reference sequence). The CDR3 runs to 14 residues. The DNA of the CDR3 is TGTGCCAGTAGTCCTTACAGGGGGCACACTGAAGCTTTCTTT. Its translation is CASSPYRGHTEAFF. The whole variable domain, remainder taken from reference TRBV19 and TRBJ1-1, is DGGITQSPKYLFRKEGQNVTLSCEQNLNHDAMYWYRQDPGQGLRLIYYSQIVNDFQKGDIAEGYSVSREKKESFPLTVTSAQKNPTAFYLCASSPYRGHTEAFFGQGTRLTVV.

This clonotype occurred many times. This chain connects TRBV3-1 to TRBJ2-3; D is perhaps TRBD1 (5 bases). Trimming pared 2 bases from V and 2 bases from J, leaving 8 bases between. CDR1 is LGHDT, CDR2 YNNKEL, per germline (reference sequence). The CDR3 runs 14 residues. CDR3 sequence reads: CASSQLQATDTQYF. The CDR3 nucleotides read TGTGCCAGCAGCCAATTACAGGCCACAGATACGCAGTATTTT.

The V call is TRBV9, the J call TRBJ2-2; the match to TRBD1 covers 7 bases. The V gene end was trimmed by 2 bases and the J gene end by 3 bases; junction bases not matched to a gene: 10. From germline, CDR1 is SGDLS and CDR2 YYNGEE. CDR3 size: 17 residues. The CDR3 protein is CASSVPAGTVDTGELFF. In nucleotides, the CDR3 is TGTGCCAGCAGCGTTCCCGCCGGGACAGTCGACACCGGGGAGCTGTTTTTT.

This clonotype was observed many times. The rearrangement links TRBV20-1 to TRBJ1-2, with a tentative D call TRBD1 (5 bases). Germline V lookup: CDR1 DFQATT, CDR2 SNEGSKA (reference sequence). This CDR3 has 15 amino acids. V was pared by 0 bases and J by 8 bases, with 19 bases between. Written as DNA, the CDR3 is TGCAGTGCTAGAGATCGGGGGTGGGGCCCGTGGGGCTACACCTTC. It codes for CSARDRGWGPWGYTF.

This clonotype was seen a handful of times. V is TRBV9 and J is TRBJ1-6, with D possibly matching TRBD1 (5 bases). Trimming removed 0 bases at V and 8 bases at J, with 12 bases between. CDR1 is SGDLS and CDR2 is YYNGEE in the germline V gene. CDR3 length: 15 residues. CDR3 bases: TGTGCCAGCAGCGTAGAAGAGCCGGGGGATTCACCCCTCCACTTT. This gives the protein CASSVEEPGDSPLHF.

The chain couples TRBV30 to TRBJ2-5; D might be TRBD2 (5 bases). Trimming took 0 bases from V and 4 from J, leaving 12 bases between them. The germline V gene encodes CDR1 GTSNPN and CDR2 SVGIG (reference sequence). CDR3 length equals 14 residues. This CDR3 reads CAWSVSWAGETQYF. For the CDR3, the DNA is TGTGCCTGGAGTGTAAGTTGGGCGGGAGAGACCCAGTACTTC.

This chain links TRBV3-1 with TRBJ1-4, with D possibly being TRBD1 (5 bases). Per the germline V gene, CDR1 is LGHDT and CDR2 is YNNKEL (reference sequence). The CDR3 has 19 amino acids. The V gene lost 4 bases and the J gene lost 0 bases, with 21 bases spanning the gap. In nucleotides, the CDR3 is TGTGCCAGCAGCCCATCCGACGGGACGGGTCCTGCAACTAATGAAAAACTGTTTTTT. This translates into CASSPSDGTGPATNEKLFF.

The chain has TRBV30 and TRBJ1-4, with 8 bases fitting TRBD1. The germline gives CDR1 GTSNPN, CDR2 SVGIG (reference sequence). Trimming took 3 bases from V and 3 from J; bases not matched to a gene: 6. The CDR3 has 15 amino acids. The CDR3 reads CAWRDRVRANEKLFF. CDR3 nucleotides: TGTGCCTGGAGGGACAGGGTTCGGGCTAATGAAAAACTGTTTTTT.

This clonotype appeared a few times. The chain joins TRBV27 to TRBJ2-7; possible D gene TRBD2, 5 bases. Per the germline V gene, CDR1 is MNHEY and CDR2 is SMNVEV (reference sequence). V gave up 1 base and J gave up 3 bases, with 16 bases separating them. The CDR3 totals 16 residues. The CDR3 here is CASSLFGERVYYEQYF. The DNA for the CDR3 is TGTGCCAGCAGTTTATTTGGGGAGAGGGTCTACTACGAGCAGTACTTC.

This clonotype was seen repeatedly, ten times or more. The chain links TRBV12-3 or TRBV12-4 to TRBJ2-2, with D hard to call. With 3 bases removed from V and 7 bases from J, the gap between germline ends came to 9 bases. This CDR3 is 13 amino acids long. The CDR3 DNA is TGTGCCAGCAGTTTGATGGGCGTCGGGGAGCTGTTTTTT. Its protein product is CASSLMGVGELFF.

This clonotype was seen a handful of times. The V and J genes are TRBV20-1 and TRBJ1-2; TRBD1 matches at 7 bases. This CDR3 comprises 13 residues. Germline V gene data show CDR1 as DFQATT and CDR2 as SNEGSKA (reference sequence). Trimming removed 5 bases from V and 8 bases from J; junction bases left unmatched: 11. The CDR3 loop is CSAFRGGGGGYTF. CDR3 in DNA: TGCAGTGCTTTCCGAGGGGGCGGAGGGGGCTACACCTTC.